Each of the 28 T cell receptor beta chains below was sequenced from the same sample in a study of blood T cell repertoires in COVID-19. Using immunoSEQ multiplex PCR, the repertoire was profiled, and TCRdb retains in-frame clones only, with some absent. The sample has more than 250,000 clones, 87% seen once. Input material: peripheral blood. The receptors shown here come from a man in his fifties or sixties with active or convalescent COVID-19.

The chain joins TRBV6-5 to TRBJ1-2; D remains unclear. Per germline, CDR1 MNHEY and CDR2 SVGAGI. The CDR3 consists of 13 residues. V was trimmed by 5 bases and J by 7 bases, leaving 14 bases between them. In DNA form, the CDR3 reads TGTGCCAGCAGTACCGGGGAGGGTGGTGGCTACACCTTC. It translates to CASSTGEGGGYTF.

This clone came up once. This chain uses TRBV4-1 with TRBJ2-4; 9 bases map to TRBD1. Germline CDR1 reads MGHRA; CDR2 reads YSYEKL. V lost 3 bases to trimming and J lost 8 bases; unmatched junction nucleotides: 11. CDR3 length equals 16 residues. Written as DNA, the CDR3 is TGCGCCAGCAGCCACGCGTGGGGACAGGGTCAGGACATTCAGTACTTC. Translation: CASSHAWGQGQDIQYF.

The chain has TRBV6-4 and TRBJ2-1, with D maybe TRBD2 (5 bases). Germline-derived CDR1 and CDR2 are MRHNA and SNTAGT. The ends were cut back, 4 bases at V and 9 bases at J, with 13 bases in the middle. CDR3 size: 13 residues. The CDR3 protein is CASSVEVRSEQFF. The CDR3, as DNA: TGTGCCAGCAGTGTGGAGGTACGTAGTGAGCAGTTCTTC.

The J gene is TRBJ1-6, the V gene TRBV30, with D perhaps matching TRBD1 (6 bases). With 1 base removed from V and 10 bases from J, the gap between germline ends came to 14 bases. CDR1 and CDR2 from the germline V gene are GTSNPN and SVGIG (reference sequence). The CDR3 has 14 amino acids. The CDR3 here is CAWSAHRDGSPLHF. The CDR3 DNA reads TGTGCCTGGAGTGCGCACAGGGACGGGTCACCCCTCCACTTT.

CDR3 nucleotides: TGTGCCAGTAGTATGTTGGGGGGAGGACGGGCGATGGATGGCTACACCTTC. Residues: CASSMLGGGRAMDGYTF. The rearrangement links TRBV19 to TRBJ1-2, with D possibly TRBD1 on 5 matching bases. CDR1 is LNHDA and CDR2 is SQIVND in the germline V gene (reference sequence). Trimming shortened V by 3 bases and J by 6 bases, and 23 bases separated the two germline ends. CDR3 length equals 17 residues.

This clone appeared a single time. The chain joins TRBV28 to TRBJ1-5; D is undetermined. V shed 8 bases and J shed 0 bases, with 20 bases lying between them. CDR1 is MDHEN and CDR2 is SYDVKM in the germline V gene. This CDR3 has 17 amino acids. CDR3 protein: CASLESGAGYSNQPQHF. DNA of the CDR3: TGTGCCAGCCTGGAGTCAGGAGCGGGGTATAGCAATCAGCCCCAGCATTTT.

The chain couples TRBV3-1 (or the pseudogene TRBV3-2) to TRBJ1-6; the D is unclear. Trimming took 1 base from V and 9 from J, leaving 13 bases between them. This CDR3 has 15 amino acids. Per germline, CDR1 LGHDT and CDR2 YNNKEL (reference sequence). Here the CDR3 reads CASSQGVALSSPLHF. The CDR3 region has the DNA TGTGCCAGCAGCCAAGGCGTAGCCTTGAGTTCACCCCTCCACTTT.

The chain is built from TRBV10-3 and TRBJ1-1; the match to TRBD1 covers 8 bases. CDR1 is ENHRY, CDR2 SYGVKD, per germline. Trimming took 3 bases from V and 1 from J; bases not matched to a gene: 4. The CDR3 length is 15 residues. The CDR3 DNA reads TGTGCCATCAGTGATTCCGACAGGGGGAACACTGAAGCTTTCTTT. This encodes CAISDSDRGNTEAFF.

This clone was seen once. Written as DNA, the CDR3 is TGTGCCAGCAGTTACGTGGCGGGGGACAGGGGGCACCGAAAGAACACCGGGGAGCTGTTTTTT. Its protein product is CASSYVAGDRGHRKNTGELFF. This chain links TRBV6-2 or TRBV6-3 with TRBJ2-2; 12 bases align to TRBD1. The J segment lost 1 base and the V segment lost 2 bases, leaving 14 bases of the junction unmatched. The CDR3 runs 21 residues. CDR1 is MNHEY and CDR2 is SVGEGT in the germline V gene.

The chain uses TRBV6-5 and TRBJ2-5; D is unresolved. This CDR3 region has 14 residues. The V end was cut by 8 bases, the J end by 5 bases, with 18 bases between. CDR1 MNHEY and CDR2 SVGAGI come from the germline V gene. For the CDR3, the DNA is TGTGCCAGCGCAAGAACAGCCCCTGGGGAGACCCAGTACTTC. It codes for CASARTAPGETQYF.

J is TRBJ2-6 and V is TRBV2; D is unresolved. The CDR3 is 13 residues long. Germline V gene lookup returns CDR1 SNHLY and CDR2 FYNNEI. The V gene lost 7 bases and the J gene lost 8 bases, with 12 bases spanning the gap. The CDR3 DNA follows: TGTGCCAGCACCGTAGACATATCCAACGTCCTGACTTTC. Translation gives CASTVDISNVLTF. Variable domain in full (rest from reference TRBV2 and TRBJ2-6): EPEVTQTPSHQVTQMGQEVILRCVPISNHLYFYWYRQILGQKVEFLVSFYNNEISEKSEIFDDQFSVERPDGSNFTLKIRSTKLEDSAMYFCASTVDISNVLTFGAGSRLTVL.

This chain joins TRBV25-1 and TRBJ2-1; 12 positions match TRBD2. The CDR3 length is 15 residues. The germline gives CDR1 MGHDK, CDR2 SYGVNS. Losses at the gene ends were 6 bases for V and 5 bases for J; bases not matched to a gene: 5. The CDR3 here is CASRPRTSGNNEQFF. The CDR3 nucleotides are TGTGCCAGCAGGCCCCGGACTAGCGGGAACAATGAGCAGTTCTTC.

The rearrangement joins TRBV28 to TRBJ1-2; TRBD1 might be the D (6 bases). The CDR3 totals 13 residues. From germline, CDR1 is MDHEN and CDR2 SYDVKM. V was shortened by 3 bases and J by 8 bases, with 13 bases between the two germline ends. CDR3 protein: CASSFGQQRGYTF. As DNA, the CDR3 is TGTGCCAGCAGTTTTGGACAGCAGAGGGGCTACACCTTC.

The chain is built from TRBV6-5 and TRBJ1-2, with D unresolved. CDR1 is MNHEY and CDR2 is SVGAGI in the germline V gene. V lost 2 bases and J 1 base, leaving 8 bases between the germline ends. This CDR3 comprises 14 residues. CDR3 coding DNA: TGTGCCAGCAGTTACGGCGGCCTTAACTATGGCTACACCTTC. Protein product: CASSYGGLNYGYTF.

In DNA form, the CDR3 reads TGTGCCAGCAGCTTATTTGGGACAGGTATCACCGGGGAGCTGTTTTTT. Translation gives CASSLFGTGITGELFF. This chain uses TRBV7-3 with TRBJ2-2; 8 bases fit TRBD1. Germline trimming cut 2 bases from V and 4 bases from J; bases unmatched to any gene: 6. Germline values: CDR1 SGHTA, CDR2 FQGTGA. The CDR3 runs 16 residues. Variable domain in full (rest from reference TRBV7-3 and TRBJ2-2): GAGVSQTPSNKVTEKGKYVELRCDPISGHTALYWYRQSLGQGPEFLIYFQGTGAADDSGLPNDRFFAVRPEGSVSTLKIQRTERGDSAVYLCASSLFGTGITGELFFGEGSRLTVL.

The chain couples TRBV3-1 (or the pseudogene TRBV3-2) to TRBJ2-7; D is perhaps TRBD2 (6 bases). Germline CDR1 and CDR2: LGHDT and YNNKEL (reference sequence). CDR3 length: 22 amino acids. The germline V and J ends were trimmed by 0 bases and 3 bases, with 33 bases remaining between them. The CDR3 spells CASSQDGPGLGRLSSFHYEQYF. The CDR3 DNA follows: TGTGCCAGCAGCCAAGATGGTCCAGGGCTGGGGAGGCTCTCGTCTTTCCACTACGAGCAGTACTTC.

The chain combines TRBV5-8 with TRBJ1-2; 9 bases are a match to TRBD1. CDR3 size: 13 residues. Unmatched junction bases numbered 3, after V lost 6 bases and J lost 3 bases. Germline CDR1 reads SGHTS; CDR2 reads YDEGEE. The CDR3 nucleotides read TGTGCCAGCACCCGGACAGGGGACTATGGCTACACCTTC. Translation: CASTRTGDYGYTF.

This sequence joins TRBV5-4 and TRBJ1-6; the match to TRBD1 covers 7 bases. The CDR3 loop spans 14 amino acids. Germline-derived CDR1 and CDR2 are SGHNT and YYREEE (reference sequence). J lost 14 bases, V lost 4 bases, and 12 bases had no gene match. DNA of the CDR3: TGTGCCAGCAGCCTTAGGGGACAGCCCGGGGCCCTCCACTTT. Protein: CASSLRGQPGALHF.

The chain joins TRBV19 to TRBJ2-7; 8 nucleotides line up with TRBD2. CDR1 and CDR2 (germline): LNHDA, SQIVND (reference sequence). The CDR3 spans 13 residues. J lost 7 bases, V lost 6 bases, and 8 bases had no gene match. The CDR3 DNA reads TGTGCCAGTAGGGGACTAGGCCCCCATGAGCAGTACTTC. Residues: CASRGLGPHEQYF.

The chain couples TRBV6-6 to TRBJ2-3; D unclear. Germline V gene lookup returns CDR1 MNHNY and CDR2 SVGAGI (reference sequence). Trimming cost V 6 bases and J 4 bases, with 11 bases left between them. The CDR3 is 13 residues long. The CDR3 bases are TGTGCCAGCAGATATACGATAGCAGATACGCAGTATTTT. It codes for CASRYTIADTQYF.

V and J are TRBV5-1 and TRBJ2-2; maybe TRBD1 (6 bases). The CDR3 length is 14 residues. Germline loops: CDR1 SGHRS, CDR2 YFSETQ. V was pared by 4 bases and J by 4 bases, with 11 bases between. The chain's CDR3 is CASSEQGTTGELFF. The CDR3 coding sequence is TGCGCCAGCAGCGAACAGGGAACCACCGGGGAGCTGTTTTTT.

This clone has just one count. The CDR3 loop reads CAWSKLAGVSSGELFF. The CDR3 nucleotides are TGTGCCTGGAGTAAACTAGCGGGAGTAAGCTCCGGGGAGCTGTTTTTT. The chain has TRBV30 and TRBJ2-2; 11 positions match TRBD2. This CDR3 region has 16 residues. Per the germline V gene, CDR1 is GTSNPN and CDR2 is SVGIG (reference sequence). V was pared by 2 bases and J by 6 bases, with 8 bases of the junction left unmatched.

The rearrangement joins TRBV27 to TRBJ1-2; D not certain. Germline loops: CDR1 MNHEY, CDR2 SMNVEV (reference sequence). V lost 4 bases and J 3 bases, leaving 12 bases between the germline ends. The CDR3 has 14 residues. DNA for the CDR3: TGTGCCAGCAGTTCAGCCTCGCAGGACTATGGCTACACCTTC. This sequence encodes CASSSASQDYGYTF.

CDR3 nucleotide sequence: TGCGCCAGCAGCTTGGGAGTCATACTTGGGAGGGCAACTAATGAAAAACTGTTTTTT. Its translation: CASSLGVILGRATNEKLFF. V gene TRBV5-1 combines with J gene TRBJ1-4; no reliable D call. Trimming took 0 bases from V and 0 from J, leaving 18 bases between them. Germline assignment: CDR1 SGHRS and CDR2 YFSETQ. The CDR3 is 19 amino acids. Variable domain in full (rest from reference TRBV5-1 and TRBJ1-4): KAGVTQTPRYLIKTRGQQVTLSCSPISGHRSVSWYQQTPGQGLQFLFEYFSETQRNKGNFPGRFSGRQFSNSRSEMNVSTLELGDSALYLCASSLGVILGRATNEKLFFGSGTQLSVL.

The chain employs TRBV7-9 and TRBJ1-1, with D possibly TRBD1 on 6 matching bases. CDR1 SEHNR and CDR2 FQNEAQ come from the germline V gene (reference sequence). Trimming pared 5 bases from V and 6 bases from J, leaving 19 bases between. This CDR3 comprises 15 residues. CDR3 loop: CASSQKNRELSEAFF. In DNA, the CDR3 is TGTGCCAGCAGCCAGAAAAACAGGGAGTTGTCTGAAGCTTTCTTT.

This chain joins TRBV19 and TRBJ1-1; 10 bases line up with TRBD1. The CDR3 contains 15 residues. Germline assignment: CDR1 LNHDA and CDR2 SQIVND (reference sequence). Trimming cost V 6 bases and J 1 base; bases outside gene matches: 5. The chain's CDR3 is CASSPTGGWNTEAFF. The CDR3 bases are TGTGCCAGTAGCCCGACAGGGGGCTGGAACACTGAAGCTTTCTTT.

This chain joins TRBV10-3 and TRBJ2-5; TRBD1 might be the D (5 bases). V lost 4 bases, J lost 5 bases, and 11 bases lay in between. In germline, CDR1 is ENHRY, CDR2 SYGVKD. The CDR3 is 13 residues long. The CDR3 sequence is CAISGQGMETQYF. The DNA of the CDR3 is TGTGCCATCAGTGGGCAGGGAATGGAGACCCAGTACTTC.

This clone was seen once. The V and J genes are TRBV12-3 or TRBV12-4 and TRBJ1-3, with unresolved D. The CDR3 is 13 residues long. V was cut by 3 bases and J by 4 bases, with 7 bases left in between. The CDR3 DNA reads TGTGCCAGCAGTTTGACATTGGGAAACACCATATATTTT. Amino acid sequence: CASSLTLGNTIYF.